This is a list of T cell receptor beta chains from one sample in a study of response to subunit inactivated influenza vaccine. TCRdb analysed the RT-PCR reads with MiXCR anew, one entry per CDR3 protein. The repertoire holds under 200,000 distinct CDR3 sequences, about 11% seen once, with roughly 33% in the top ten. Sample: CD8+ T cells sorted from PBMCs, taken less than 30 months after vaccination. Receptors were obtained from a man in his fifties or sixties who received an inactivated influenza vaccine. The CDR3 runs from the conserved cysteine through the conserved F or W. The order of the fields is clone size, D gene, V gene, J gene, CDR3 length, CDR3 protein, CDR3 DNA. A D gene is named only where the DNA matches it firmly. Not every row has a clone size; where given, it reads once, few, many or a size class.

clone size: few
D gene: NA
V gene: TRBV7-9
J gene: TRBJ2-7
CDR3 length: 12
CDR3 protein: CASSLVAVEQYF
CDR3 DNA: TGTGCCAGCAGCTTAGTAGCTGTCGAGCAGTACTTC

clone size: many
D gene: TRBD1
V gene: TRBV4-1
J gene: TRBJ1-3
CDR3 length: 18
CDR3 protein: CASSPFAGTAFSGNTIYF
CDR3 DNA: TGCGCCAGCAGCCCTTTTGCCGGGACAGCCTTCTCTGGAAACACCATATATTTT

clone size: NA
D gene: NA
V gene: TRBV28
J gene: TRBJ2-7
CDR3 length: 11
CDR3 protein: CASSPRAEQYF
CDR3 DNA: TGTGCCAGCAGCCCACGGGCCGAGCAGTACTTC

clone size: few
D gene: NA
V gene: TRBV20-1
J gene: TRBJ2-1
CDR3 length: 13
CDR3 protein: CSARDRRDNEQFF
CDR3 DNA: TGCAGTGCTAGAGATCGGCGGGACAATGAGCAGTTCTTC

clone size: NA
D gene: TRBD1
V gene: TRBV12-3/TRBV12-4
J gene: TRBJ1-5
CDR3 length: 15
CDR3 protein: CASSRTGTGHQPQHF
CDR3 DNA: TGTGCCAGCAGTCGAACCGGGACAGGGCATCAGCCCCAGCATTTT

clone size: few
D gene: NA
V gene: TRBV4-2
J gene: TRBJ1-6
CDR3 length: 16
CDR3 protein: CASSQGSGLYNSPLHF
CDR3 DNA: TGTGCCAGCAGCCAAGGATCGGGACTATATAATTCACCCCTCCACTTT

clone size: many
D gene: TRBD2
V gene: TRBV12-3/TRBV12-4
J gene: TRBJ2-7
CDR3 length: 14
CDR3 protein: CASSSSGTTLEQYF
CDR3 DNA: TGTGCCAGCAGCTCTAGCGGGACAACGTTGGAGCAGTACTTC

clone size: few
D gene: TRBD2
V gene: TRBV27
J gene: TRBJ2-1
CDR3 length: 16
CDR3 protein: CASTEGTSVAYNEQFF
CDR3 DNA: TGTGCCAGCACCGAAGGGACTAGCGTGGCCTACAATGAGCAGTTCTTC

clone size: many
D gene: NA
V gene: TRBV12-3/TRBV12-4
J gene: TRBJ1-5
CDR3 length: 15
CDR3 protein: CASSLNPGSNQPQHF
CDR3 DNA: TGTGCCAGCAGTTTAAATCCAGGGAGCAATCAGCCCCAGCATTTT

clone size: few
D gene: NA
V gene: TRBV27
J gene: TRBJ2-3
CDR3 length: 14
CDR3 protein: CASGPQGFTDTQYF
CDR3 DNA: TGTGCCAGCGGACCGCAGGGTTTCACAGATACGCAGTATTTT

clone size: many
D gene: TRBD2
V gene: TRBV5-1
J gene: TRBJ2-1
CDR3 length: 16
CDR3 protein: CASSLETSGSYYEQFF
CDR3 DNA: TGCGCCAGCAGCTTGGAGACTAGCGGGAGTTATTATGAGCAGTTCTTC

clone size: NA
D gene: TRBD1
V gene: TRBV19
J gene: TRBJ2-7
CDR3 length: 14
CDR3 protein: CASSIGDRGHEQYF
CDR3 DNA: TGTGCCAGTAGTATAGGGGACAGGGGCCACGAGCAGTACTTC

clone size: many
D gene: NA
V gene: TRBV29-1
J gene: TRBJ2-7
CDR3 length: 13
CDR3 protein: CSVVGGGITEQYF
CDR3 DNA: TGCAGCGTTGTGGGTGGAGGGATTACCGAGCAGTACTTC

clone size: few
D gene: NA
V gene: TRBV12-3/TRBV12-4
J gene: TRBJ2-1
CDR3 length: 12
CDR3 protein: CASSPGMDEQFF
CDR3 DNA: TGTGCCAGCAGCCCAGGGATGGATGAGCAGTTCTTC

clone size: few
D gene: NA
V gene: TRBV2
J gene: TRBJ2-5
CDR3 length: 12
CDR3 protein: CASRLGPETQYF
CDR3 DNA: TGTGCCAGCAGGCTTGGGCCAGAGACCCAGTACTTC

clone size: many
D gene: TRBD2
V gene: TRBV9
J gene: TRBJ2-3
CDR3 length: 14
CDR3 protein: CASNPAGGADTQYF
CDR3 DNA: TGTGCCAGCAACCCCGCGGGGGGTGCAGATACGCAGTATTTT

clone size: NA
D gene: NA
V gene: TRBV9
J gene: TRBJ2-1
CDR3 length: 14
CDR3 protein: CASSPGPHGYEQFF
CDR3 DNA: TGTGCCAGCAGCCCGGGCCCACATGGCTATGAGCAGTTCTTC

clone size: NA
D gene: TRBD2
V gene: TRBV29-1
J gene: TRBJ2-1
CDR3 length: 11
CDR3 protein: CSVPPGGEQFF
CDR3 DNA: TGCAGCGTCCCCCCGGGAGGGGAGCAGTTCTTC

clone size: NA
D gene: TRBD1
V gene: TRBV11-2
J gene: TRBJ2-5
CDR3 length: 17
CDR3 protein: CASSLVPGQGIGGTQYF
CDR3 DNA: TGTGCCAGCAGCTTAGTCCCAGGACAGGGCATCGGTGGGACCCAGTACTTC

clone size: few
D gene: NA
V gene: TRBV4-3
J gene: TRBJ2-2
CDR3 length: 17
CDR3 protein: CASSQDRRVYSTGELFF
CDR3 DNA: TGCGCCAGCAGCCAAGATAGAAGGGTGTATAGCACCGGGGAGCTGTTTTTT

clone size: NA
D gene: NA
V gene: TRBV28
J gene: TRBJ2-5
CDR3 length: 13
CDR3 protein: CASTAGTEETQYF
CDR3 DNA: TGTGCCAGCACAGCCGGGACGGAAGAGACCCAGTACTTC

clone size: many
D gene: NA
V gene: TRBV20-1
J gene: TRBJ2-7
CDR3 length: 15
CDR3 protein: CSARDWAGVSYEQYF
CDR3 DNA: TGCAGTGCTAGAGATTGGGCGGGTGTCTCCTACGAGCAGTACTTC

clone size: NA
D gene: NA
V gene: TRBV7-9
J gene: TRBJ2-1
CDR3 length: 12
CDR3 protein: CASSLAGTEQFF
CDR3 DNA: TGTGCCAGCAGCTTAGCCGGGACAGAGCAGTTCTTC

clone size: many
D gene: TRBD2
V gene: TRBV12-3/TRBV12-4
J gene: TRBJ2-5
CDR3 length: 14
CDR3 protein: CASSLGTSGETQYF
CDR3 DNA: TGTGCCAGCAGTTTAGGAACTAGCGGGGAGACCCAGTACTTC

clone size: NA
D gene: TRBD2
V gene: TRBV5-5
J gene: TRBJ2-5
CDR3 length: 17
CDR3 protein: CASSLEPSGRFQETQYF
CDR3 DNA: TGTGCCAGCAGCTTGGAGCCTAGCGGGAGGTTCCAAGAGACCCAGTACTTC

clone size: NA
D gene: NA
V gene: TRBV29-1
J gene: TRBJ2-7
CDR3 length: 11
CDR3 protein: CSARLSYEQYF
CDR3 DNA: TGCAGCGCCCGGTTGTCCTACGAGCAGTACTTC

clone size: many
D gene: NA
V gene: TRBV7-9
J gene: TRBJ2-1
CDR3 length: 16
CDR3 protein: CASSSAERYGYNEQFF
CDR3 DNA: TGTGCCAGCAGCTCCGCGGAGCGATATGGCTACAATGAGCAGTTCTTC

clone size: few
D gene: NA
V gene: TRBV6-5
J gene: TRBJ2-1
CDR3 length: 15
CDR3 protein: CASSYRFGAYNEQFF
CDR3 DNA: TGTGCCAGCAGTTATCGGTTTGGTGCCTACAATGAGCAGTTCTTC

clone size: NA
D gene: NA
V gene: TRBV4-1
J gene: TRBJ2-5
CDR3 length: 15
CDR3 protein: CASSQVQGGLETQYF
CDR3 DNA: TGCGCCAGCAGCCAAGTCCAGGGGGGGCTAGAGACCCAGTACTTC

clone size: NA
D gene: NA
V gene: TRBV20-1
J gene: TRBJ2-7
CDR3 length: 14
CDR3 protein: CSARDVTSDYEQYF
CDR3 DNA: TGCAGTGCTAGAGATGTCACTAGTGACTACGAGCAGTACTTC

clone size: few
D gene: NA
V gene: TRBV28
J gene: TRBJ1-2
CDR3 length: 16
CDR3 protein: CASSLSGPDTIYGYTF
CDR3 DNA: TGTGCCAGCAGTTTATCGGGGCCGGACACCATCTATGGCTACACCTTC

clone size: NA
D gene: NA
V gene: TRBV28
J gene: TRBJ1-1
CDR3 length: 17
CDR3 protein: CASSFLVGRPVDTEAFF
CDR3 DNA: TGTGCCAGCAGTTTCTTGGTCGGGCGTCCCGTGGACACTGAAGCTTTCTTT

clone size: few
D gene: NA
V gene: TRBV27
J gene: TRBJ2-7
CDR3 length: 14
CDR3 protein: CASSTGGGLREQYF
CDR3 DNA: TGTGCCAGCAGTACTGGGGGAGGATTACGCGAGCAGTACTTC

clone size: NA
D gene: NA
V gene: TRBV29-1
J gene: TRBJ1-4
CDR3 length: 13
CDR3 protein: CSVGGGFGEKLFF
CDR3 DNA: TGCAGCGTTGGGGGGGGCTTTGGTGAAAAACTGTTTTTT

clone size: NA
D gene: NA
V gene: TRBV6-2/TRBV6-3
J gene: TRBJ2-5
CDR3 length: 15
CDR3 protein: CASSESQAVQETQYF
CDR3 DNA: TGTGCCAGCAGCGAATCGCAGGCGGTCCAAGAGACCCAGTACTTC

clone size: few
D gene: NA
V gene: TRBV5-6
J gene: TRBJ1-5
CDR3 length: 16
CDR3 protein: CASSLGVGSDNQPQHF
CDR3 DNA: TGTGCCAGCAGCTTGGGAGTGGGCAGTGACAATCAGCCCCAGCATTTT

clone size: NA
D gene: NA
V gene: TRBV4-3
J gene: TRBJ1-3
CDR3 length: 16
CDR3 protein: CASSQDSTGSGNTIYF
CDR3 DNA: TGCGCCAGCAGCCAAGATTCGACCGGCTCTGGAAACACCATATATTTT

clone size: NA
D gene: NA
V gene: TRBV6-2/TRBV6-3
J gene: TRBJ2-5
CDR3 length: 16
CDR3 protein: CASSRSGLIFQETQYF
CDR3 DNA: TGTGCCAGCAGTCGTTCGGGACTGATCTTCCAAGAGACCCAGTACTTC

clone size: NA
D gene: NA
V gene: TRBV28
J gene: TRBJ2-5
CDR3 length: 14
CDR3 protein: CASSLPGYQETQYF
CDR3 DNA: TGTGCCAGCAGTTTGCCGGGCTACCAAGAGACCCAGTACTTC

clone size: NA
D gene: NA
V gene: TRBV19
J gene: TRBJ2-3
CDR3 length: 12
CDR3 protein: CASSIRADTQYF
CDR3 DNA: TGTGCCAGTAGTATCAGGGCAGATACGCAGTATTTT

clone size: NA
D gene: TRBD1
V gene: TRBV7-7
J gene: TRBJ2-1
CDR3 length: 16
CDR3 protein: CASSAGPGQGFDEQFF
CDR3 DNA: TGTGCTAGCAGCGCGGGCCCGGGACAGGGTTTTGATGAGCAGTTCTTC

clone size: NA
D gene: NA
V gene: TRBV29-1
J gene: TRBJ2-3
CDR3 length: 15
CDR3 protein: CSVEGSGTRTDTQYF
CDR3 DNA: TGCAGCGTTGAAGGATCAGGGACTCGAACAGATACGCAGTATTTT

clone size: few
D gene: NA
V gene: TRBV6-2/TRBV6-3
J gene: TRBJ2-1
CDR3 length: 18
CDR3 protein: CASSYSRQGPTIYNEQFF
CDR3 DNA: TGTGCCAGCAGTTACTCCCGCCAGGGGCCCACCATCTACAATGAGCAGTTCTTC

clone size: many
D gene: TRBD1
V gene: TRBV24-1
J gene: TRBJ2-5
CDR3 length: 17
CDR3 protein: CATSDPETGATQETQYF
CDR3 DNA: TGTGCCACCAGTGATCCCGAGACAGGGGCTACCCAAGAGACCCAGTACTTC

clone size: NA
D gene: NA
V gene: TRBV25-1
J gene: TRBJ1-3
CDR3 length: 14
CDR3 protein: CASSPGSYGNTIYF
CDR3 DNA: TGTGCCAGCAGCCCAGGGAGTTACGGAAACACCATATATTTT

clone size: few
D gene: NA
V gene: TRBV9
J gene: TRBJ2-4
CDR3 length: 14
CDR3 protein: CASSVGQTKNIQYF
CDR3 DNA: TGTGCCAGCAGCGTAGGACAAACCAAAAACATTCAGTACTTC

clone size: few
D gene: NA
V gene: TRBV7-9
J gene: TRBJ2-5
CDR3 length: 14
CDR3 protein: CASSLAWAKETQYF
CDR3 DNA: TGTGCCAGCAGCTTAGCCTGGGCGAAGGAGACCCAGTACTTC

clone size: once
D gene: NA
V gene: TRBV29-1
J gene: TRBJ2-7
CDR3 length: 15
CDR3 protein: CSVEDGAGPSYEQYF
CDR3 DNA: TGCAGCGTTGAAGATGGTGCGGGGCCCTCCTACGAGCAGTACTTC

clone size: NA
D gene: NA
V gene: TRBV7-8
J gene: TRBJ2-1
CDR3 length: 19
CDR3 protein: CASSLEGGWSGLKGNEQFF
CDR3 DNA: TGTGCCAGCAGCTTGGAGGGGGGATGGAGCGGGCTTAAAGGTAATGAGCAGTTCTTC

clone size: NA
D gene: NA
V gene: TRBV15
J gene: TRBJ2-2
CDR3 length: 15
CDR3 protein: CATSRDDRFAGELFF
CDR3 DNA: TGTGCCACCAGCAGAGATGACAGGTTTGCCGGGGAGCTGTTTTTT

clone size: once
D gene: TRBD2
V gene: TRBV27
J gene: TRBJ2-7
CDR3 length: 17
CDR3 protein: CASSLSRGLAGVGEQYF
CDR3 DNA: TGTGCCAGCAGTTTATCGAGGGGACTAGCGGGAGTAGGTGAGCAGTACTTC

clone size: NA
D gene: NA
V gene: TRBV4-2
J gene: TRBJ2-2
CDR3 length: 18
CDR3 protein: CASSPPGQGPANTGELFF
CDR3 DNA: TGTGCCAGCAGCCCCCCCGGGCAGGGCCCTGCGAACACCGGGGAGCTGTTTTTT

clone size: many
D gene: TRBD1
V gene: TRBV12-3/TRBV12-4
J gene: TRBJ1-4
CDR3 length: 17
CDR3 protein: CASSLVPGQGDVEKLFF
CDR3 DNA: TGTGCCAGCAGCCTTGTCCCGGGACAGGGGGACGTTGAAAAACTGTTTTTT

clone size: few
D gene: NA
V gene: TRBV7-3
J gene: TRBJ2-6
CDR3 length: 18
CDR3 protein: CASSLGTGGFSGANVLTF
CDR3 DNA: TGTGCCAGCAGCTTGGGTACAGGAGGATTCTCTGGGGCCAACGTCCTGACTTTC

clone size: NA
D gene: NA
V gene: TRBV28
J gene: TRBJ2-7
CDR3 length: 14
CDR3 protein: CASTPAAVRYEQYF
CDR3 DNA: TGTGCCAGCACCCCGGCTGCGGTCCGCTACGAGCAGTACTTC